This T cell receptor beta chain comes out of a study of PD-L1 blockade in urothelial cancer. About the research overall: At 6 weeks and at 3 weeks (second dose) after treatment start, blood was analyzed. Blood gave a median 141,255 T cells.

Only in-frame clones appear in the TCRdb table, and some are missing; sequencing was by immunoSEQ multiplex PCR. The data hold some 120,000 clones, with about 89% observed a single time. Time point described: peripheral blood 6 weeks after treatment start. CDR3 size: 11 residues. The V gene's germline CDR1 is SQVTM and CDR2 ANQGSEA. Trimming removed 7 bases from V and 3 bases from J, with 10 bases in between. The J gene is TRBJ2-7, the V gene TRBV29-1; TRBD2 is a possible D gene (6 bases). The material sequenced was PBMCs, taken around atezolizumab (anti-PD-L1) treatment. This TCR came from a man between 60 and 75 years old with urothelial cancer. In nucleotides, the CDR3 is TGCAGCGCCGCGCGGGGCTACGAGCAGTACTTC. Its protein is CSAARGYEQYF.